The 2 T cell receptor beta chains in this list originate from one sample, sequenced in a study of shared clonotypes between healthy human individuals. It was CD45RO-negative cells, positively selected for CCR7, that made up naive CD8 cells, with terminally differentiated effector memory CD45RA+ cells excluded. Only in-frame clones appear in the TCRdb table, and some are missing; sequencing was by immunoSEQ multiplex PCR. The data contain roughly 1,800,000 clones, less than 95% of them singletons. Sequencing was carried out using naive CD8+ T cells sorted from blood. The source is a man between 18 and 35 years old in good health.

The chain couples TRBV30 to TRBJ1-1; no definite D call. The CDR3 contains 12 residues. Germline V lookup: CDR1 GTSNPN, CDR2 SVGIG (reference sequence). Trimming removed 2 bases from V and 1 base from J, with 5 bases in between. For the CDR3, the DNA is TGTGCCTGGAGTTTTCAGAACACTGAAGCTTTCTTT. Protein: CAWSFQNTEAFF.

The chain has TRBV10-3 and TRBJ2-7, with D tentatively TRBD1 (5 bases). The germline V and J ends were trimmed by 0 bases and 2 bases, with 11 bases remaining between them. The CDR3 has 15 amino acids. CDR1 is ENHRY and CDR2 is SYGVKD in the germline V gene. The CDR3 region has the DNA TGTGCCATCAGTGAGTCGCAGGGTCCGACCTACGAGCAGTACTTC. Its translation is CAISESQGPTYEQYF.